This T cell receptor beta chain was identified in a study of T cell responses to AZD1222 COVID-19 vaccine. Study conclusions and caveats: After two AZD1222 doses, spike-specific TCR breadth and depth rose versus day 0. Most donors were white British, females outnumbered males, and clonal diversity was possibly underestimated. Spike regions recognized by vaccine-associated CD4 TCRs spanned the protein, led by 160-218 and 743-854.

After removal of 3 bases from V and 4 bases from J, the junction contained 4 bases not matched to a gene. This CDR3 region has 15 residues. Germline loops: CDR1 SGHNT, CDR2 YENEEA. Turning to this clone: Its antigen is still unknown.

Clones were read by immunoSEQ multiplex PCR, and TCRdb kept only the in-frame ones, dropping some. The sample has 80,000 to 100,000 clones, under 90% seen once; the top ten hold 2.5% to 3%. This clonotype originated in an adult in good health. The input for sequencing was peripheral blood, taken on day 0 of MenACWY control vaccination. The chain is built from TRBV11-3 and TRBJ2-5; 11 bases fit TRBD2. CDR3 loop: CASSFSGGEGETQYF. The CDR3 nucleotides are TGTGCCAGCAGCTTTAGCGGGGGGGAGGGAGAGACCCAGTACTTC.